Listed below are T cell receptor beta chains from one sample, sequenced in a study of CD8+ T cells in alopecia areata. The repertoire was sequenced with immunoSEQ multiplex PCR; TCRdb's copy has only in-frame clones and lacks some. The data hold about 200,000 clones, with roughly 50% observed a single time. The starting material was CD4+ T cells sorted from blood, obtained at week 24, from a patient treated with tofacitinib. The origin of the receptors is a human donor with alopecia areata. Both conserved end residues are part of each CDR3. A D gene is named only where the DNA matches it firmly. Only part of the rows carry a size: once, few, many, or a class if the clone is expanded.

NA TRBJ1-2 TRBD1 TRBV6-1 CASRIQGIGGYTF TGTGCCAGCAGAATACAGGGGATCGGTGGCTACACCTTC
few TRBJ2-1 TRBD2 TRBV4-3 CASSHPGLAGGPFF TGCGCCAGCAGCCACCCGGGACTAGCGGGAGGGCCCTTCTTC
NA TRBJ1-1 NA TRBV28 CASSSGREAFF TGTGCCAGCAGTTCAGGACGTGAAGCTTTCTTT
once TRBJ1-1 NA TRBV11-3 CASSSARNTEAFF TGTGCCAGCAGCTCAGCCAGGAACACTGAAGCTTTCTTT
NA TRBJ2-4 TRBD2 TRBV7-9 CASSHSGESKNIQYF TGTGCCAGCAGCCATAGCGGGGAAAGCAAAAACATTCAGTACTTC
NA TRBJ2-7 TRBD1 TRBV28 CASRRGQGWPEQYF TGTGCCAGCAGACGAGGACAGGGATGGCCTGAGCAGTACTTC
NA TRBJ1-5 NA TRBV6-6 CASGTGGANLNQPQHF TGTGCCAGCGGGACGGGGGGGGCGAATCTGAATCAGCCCCAGCATTTT
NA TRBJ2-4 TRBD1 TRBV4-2 CASSQGDRDQNIQYF TGTGCCAGCAGCCAAGGGGACAGGGACCAAAACATTCAGTACTTC
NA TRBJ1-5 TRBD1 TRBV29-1 CSVKSGGSQPQHF TGCAGCGTAAAATCAGGGGGCTCTCAGCCCCAGCATTTT
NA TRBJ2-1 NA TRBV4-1 CASSSKTNNEQFF TGCGCCAGCAGCTCAAAAACTAACAATGAGCAGTTCTTC
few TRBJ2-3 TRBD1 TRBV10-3 CAIRRGTGNTDTQYF TGTGCCATCAGGAGGGGGACAGGGAACACAGATACGCAGTATTTT
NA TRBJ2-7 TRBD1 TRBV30 CAWRLRQGDYEQYF TGTGCCTGGAGGCTGAGACAGGGCGACTACGAGCAGTACTTC
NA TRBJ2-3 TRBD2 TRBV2 CASRATSPGTQYF TGTGCCAGCAGGGCGACTAGCCCCGGTACGCAGTATTTT
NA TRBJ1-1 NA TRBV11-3 CASSSGSMNTEAFF TGTGCCAGCAGCTCGGGCTCAATGAACACTGAAGCTTTCTTT
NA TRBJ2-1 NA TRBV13 CASRQGDNEQFF TGTGCCAGCAGACAGGGAGACAATGAGCAGTTCTTC
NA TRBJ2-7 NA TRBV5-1 CASSLEGGYEQYF TGCGCCAGCAGCTTGGAAGGGGGCTACGAGCAGTACTTC
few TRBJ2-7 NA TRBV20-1 CSARDDRVRYF TGCAGTGCTAGAGATGACCGGGTTAGGTACTTC
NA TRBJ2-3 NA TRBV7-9 CAGTSSTDTQYF TGTGCCGGAACTAGTTCCACAGATACGCAGTATTTT
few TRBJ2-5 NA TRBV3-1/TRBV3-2 CASSRTQYF TGTGCCAGCAGCCGGACCCAGTACTTC
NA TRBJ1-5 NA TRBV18 CASSRIPRTALSNQPQHF TGTGCCAGCTCACGTATACCACGGACAGCTCTAAGCAATCAGCCCCAGCATTTT
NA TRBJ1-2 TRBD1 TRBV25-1 CASSEQGGRNYGYTF TGTGCCAGCAGTGAACAGGGGGGCCGTAACTATGGCTACACCTTC
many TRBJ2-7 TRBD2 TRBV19 CASSPDQTSREQYF TGTGCCAGTAGTCCCGATCAGACTAGCAGGGAGCAGTACTTC